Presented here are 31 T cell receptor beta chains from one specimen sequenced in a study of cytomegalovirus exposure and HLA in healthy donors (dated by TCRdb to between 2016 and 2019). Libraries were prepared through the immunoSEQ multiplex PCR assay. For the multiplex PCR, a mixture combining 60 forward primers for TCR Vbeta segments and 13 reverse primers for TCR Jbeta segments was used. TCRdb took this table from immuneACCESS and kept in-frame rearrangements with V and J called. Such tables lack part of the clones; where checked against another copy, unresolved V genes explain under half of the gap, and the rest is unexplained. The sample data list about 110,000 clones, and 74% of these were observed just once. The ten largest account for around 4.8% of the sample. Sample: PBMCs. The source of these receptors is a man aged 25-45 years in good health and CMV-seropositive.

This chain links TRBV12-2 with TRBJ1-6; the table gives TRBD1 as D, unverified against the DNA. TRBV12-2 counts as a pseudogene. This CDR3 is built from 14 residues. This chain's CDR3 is CAGKQGPRNSPLHF. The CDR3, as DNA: TGTGCAGGAAAACAGGGTCCTCGGAATTCACCCCTCCACTTT.

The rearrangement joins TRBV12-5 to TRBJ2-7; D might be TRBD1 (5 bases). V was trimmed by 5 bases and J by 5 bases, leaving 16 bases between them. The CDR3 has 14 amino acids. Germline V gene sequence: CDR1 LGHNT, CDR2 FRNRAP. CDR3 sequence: CASGRDSLIHEQYF. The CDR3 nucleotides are TGTGCTAGTGGTCGTGACAGTCTAATCCACGAGCAGTACTTC.

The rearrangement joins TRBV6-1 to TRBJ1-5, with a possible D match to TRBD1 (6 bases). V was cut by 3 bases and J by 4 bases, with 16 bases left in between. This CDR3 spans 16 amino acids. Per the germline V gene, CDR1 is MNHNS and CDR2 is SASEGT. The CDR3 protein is CASSDVRGLWNQPQHF. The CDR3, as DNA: TGTGCCAGCAGTGACGTCAGGGGCCTTTGGAATCAGCCCCAGCATTTT.

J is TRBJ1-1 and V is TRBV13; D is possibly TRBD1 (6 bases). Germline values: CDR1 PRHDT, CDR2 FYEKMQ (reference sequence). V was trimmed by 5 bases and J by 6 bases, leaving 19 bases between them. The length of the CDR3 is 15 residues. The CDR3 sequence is CASSTRQVRASEAFF. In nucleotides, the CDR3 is TGTGCCAGCAGCACGAGACAGGTTCGGGCTTCTGAAGCTTTCTTT.

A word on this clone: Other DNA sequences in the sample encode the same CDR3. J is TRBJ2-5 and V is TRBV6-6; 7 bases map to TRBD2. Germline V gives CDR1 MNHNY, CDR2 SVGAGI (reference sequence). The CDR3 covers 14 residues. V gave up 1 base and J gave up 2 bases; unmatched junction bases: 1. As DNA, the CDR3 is TGTGCCAGCAGTTACTTGGGGGGGCAAGAGACCCAGTACTTC. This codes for CASSYLGGQETQYF.

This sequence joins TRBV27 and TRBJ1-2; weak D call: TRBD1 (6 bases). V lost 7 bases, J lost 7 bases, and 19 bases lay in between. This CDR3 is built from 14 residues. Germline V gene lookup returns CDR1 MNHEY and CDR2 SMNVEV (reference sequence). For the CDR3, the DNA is TGTGCCAGCACCCCTTCGGGGGGGCTCGGTGGCTACACCTTC. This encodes CASTPSGGLGGYTF.

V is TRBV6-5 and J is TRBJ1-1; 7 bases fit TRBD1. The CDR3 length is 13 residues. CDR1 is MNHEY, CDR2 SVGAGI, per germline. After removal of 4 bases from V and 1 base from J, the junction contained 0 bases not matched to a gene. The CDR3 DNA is TGTGCCAGCAGTTGGACAGGGAACACTGAAGCTTTCTTT. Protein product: CASSWTGNTEAFF.

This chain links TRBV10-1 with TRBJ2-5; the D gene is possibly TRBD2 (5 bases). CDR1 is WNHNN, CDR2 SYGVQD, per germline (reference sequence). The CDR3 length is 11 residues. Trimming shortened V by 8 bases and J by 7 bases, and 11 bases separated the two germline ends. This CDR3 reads CASGQEVTQYF. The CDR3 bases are TGCGCCAGCGGGCAGGAGGTGACCCAGTACTTC.

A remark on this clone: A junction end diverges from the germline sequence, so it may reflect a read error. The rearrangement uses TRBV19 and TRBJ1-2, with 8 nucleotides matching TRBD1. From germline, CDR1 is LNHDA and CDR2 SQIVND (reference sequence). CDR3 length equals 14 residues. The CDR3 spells CASRTGAVGYGYPF. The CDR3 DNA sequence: TGTGCCAGTAGGACAGGGGCGGTAGGGTATGGCTACCCCTTC.

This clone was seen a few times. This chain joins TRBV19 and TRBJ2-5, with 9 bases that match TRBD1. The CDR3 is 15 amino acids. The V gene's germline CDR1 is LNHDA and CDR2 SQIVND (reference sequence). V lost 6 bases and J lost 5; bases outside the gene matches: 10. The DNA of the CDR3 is TGTGCCAGTAGACCCGGGACAGGGTCGAGGGAGACCCAGTACTTC. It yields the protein CASRPGTGSRETQYF.

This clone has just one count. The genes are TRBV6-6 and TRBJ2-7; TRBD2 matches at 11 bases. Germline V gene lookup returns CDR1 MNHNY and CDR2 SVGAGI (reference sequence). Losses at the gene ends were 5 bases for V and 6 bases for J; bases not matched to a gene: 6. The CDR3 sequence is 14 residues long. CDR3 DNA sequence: TGTGCCAGCAGTAATAGCGGGGGGGTGTCCGAGCAGTACTTC. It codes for CASSNSGGVSEQYF.

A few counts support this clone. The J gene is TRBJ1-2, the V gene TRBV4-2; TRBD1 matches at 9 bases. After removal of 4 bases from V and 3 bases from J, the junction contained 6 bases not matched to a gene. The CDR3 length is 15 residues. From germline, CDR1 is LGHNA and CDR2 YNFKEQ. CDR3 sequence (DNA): TGTGCCAGCAGCCCACGGACAGGGGACGACTATGGCTACACCTTC. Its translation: CASSPRTGDDYGYTF.

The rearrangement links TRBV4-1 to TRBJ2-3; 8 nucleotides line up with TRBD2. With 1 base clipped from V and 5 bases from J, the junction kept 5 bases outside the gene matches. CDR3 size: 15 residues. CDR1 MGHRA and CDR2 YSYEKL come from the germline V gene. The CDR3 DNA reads TGCGCCAGCAGCCAAGGAGGTCGGGGGGGAGATACGCAGTATTTT. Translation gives CASSQGGRGGDTQYF.

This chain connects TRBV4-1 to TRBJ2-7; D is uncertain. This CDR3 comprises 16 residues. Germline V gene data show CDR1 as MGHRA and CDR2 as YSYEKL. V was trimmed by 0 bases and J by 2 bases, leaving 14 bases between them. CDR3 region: CASSQEPGYPTYEQYF. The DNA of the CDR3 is TGCGCCAGCAGCCAAGAACCCGGGTACCCTACCTACGAGCAGTACTTC.

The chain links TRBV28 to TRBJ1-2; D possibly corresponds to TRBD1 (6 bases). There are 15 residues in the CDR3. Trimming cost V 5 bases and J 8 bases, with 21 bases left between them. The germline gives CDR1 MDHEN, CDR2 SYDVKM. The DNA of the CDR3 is TGTGCCAGCAGTCTACCCCGGGGGGCTAGAGGCGGCTACACCTTC. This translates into CASSLPRGARGGYTF.

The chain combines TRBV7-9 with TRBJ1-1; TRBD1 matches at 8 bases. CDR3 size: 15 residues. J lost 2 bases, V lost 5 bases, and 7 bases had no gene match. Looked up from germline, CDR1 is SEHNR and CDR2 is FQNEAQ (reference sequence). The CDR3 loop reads CASSPDRGANTEAFF. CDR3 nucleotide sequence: TGTGCCAGCAGCCCCGACAGGGGAGCCAACACTGAAGCTTTCTTT.

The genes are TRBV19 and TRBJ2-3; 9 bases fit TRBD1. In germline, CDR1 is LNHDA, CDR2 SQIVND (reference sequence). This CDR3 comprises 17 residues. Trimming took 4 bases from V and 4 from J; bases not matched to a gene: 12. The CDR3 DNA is TGTGCCAGTAGTAGGTTCAGAGGGACAGGGTTTCCAGATACGCAGTATTTT. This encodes CASSRFRGTGFPDTQYF.

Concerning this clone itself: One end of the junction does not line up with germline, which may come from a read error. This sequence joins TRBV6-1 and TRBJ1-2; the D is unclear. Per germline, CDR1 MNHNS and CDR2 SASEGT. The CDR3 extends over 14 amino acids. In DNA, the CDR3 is TGTGCCAGCAGTTTAGATCCTACAGACCATGGCTACCCCTTC. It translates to CASSLDPTDHGYPF.

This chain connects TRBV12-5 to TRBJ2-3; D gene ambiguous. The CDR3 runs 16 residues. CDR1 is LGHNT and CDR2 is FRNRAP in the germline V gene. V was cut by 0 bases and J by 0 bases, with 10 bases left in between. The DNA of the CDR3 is TGTGCTAGTGGTTTGGTTGGCGCGGCCAGCACAGATACGCAGTATTTT. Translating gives CASGLVGAASTDTQYF.

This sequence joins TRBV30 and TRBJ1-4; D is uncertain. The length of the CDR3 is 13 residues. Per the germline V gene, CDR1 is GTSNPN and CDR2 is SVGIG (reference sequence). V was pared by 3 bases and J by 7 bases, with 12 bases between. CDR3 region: CAWSSGFREKLFF. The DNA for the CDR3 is TGTGCCTGGAGCTCGGGGTTCCGTGAAAAACTGTTTTTT. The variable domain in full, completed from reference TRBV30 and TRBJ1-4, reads SQTIHQWPATLVQPVGSPLSLECTVEGTSNPNLYWYRQAAGRGLQLLFYSVGIGQISSEVPQNLSASRPQDRQFILSSKKLLLSDSGFYLCAWSSGFREKLFFGSGTQLSVL.

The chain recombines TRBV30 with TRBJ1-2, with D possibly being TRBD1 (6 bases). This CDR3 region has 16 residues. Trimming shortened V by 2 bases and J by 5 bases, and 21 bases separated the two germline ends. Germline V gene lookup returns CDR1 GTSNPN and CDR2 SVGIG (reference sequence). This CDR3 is CAWSPTLTGEIYGYTF. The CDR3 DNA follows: TGTGCCTGGAGTCCAACGCTGACAGGCGAGATTTATGGCTACACCTTC.

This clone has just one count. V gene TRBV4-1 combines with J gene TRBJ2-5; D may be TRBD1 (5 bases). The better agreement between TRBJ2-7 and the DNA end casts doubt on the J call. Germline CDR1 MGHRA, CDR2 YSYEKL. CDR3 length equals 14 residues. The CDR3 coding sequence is TGCGCCAGCAGCCAGGGGCCGGGCGGCGACGAGCAGTACTTC. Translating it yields CASSQGPGGDEQYF.

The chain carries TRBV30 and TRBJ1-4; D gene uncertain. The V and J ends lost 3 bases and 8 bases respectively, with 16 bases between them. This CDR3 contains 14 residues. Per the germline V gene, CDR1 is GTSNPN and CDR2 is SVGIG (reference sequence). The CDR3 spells CAWSRHRGNEKLFF. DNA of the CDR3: TGTGCCTGGAGCCGACATCGGGGTAACGAAAAACTGTTTTTT.

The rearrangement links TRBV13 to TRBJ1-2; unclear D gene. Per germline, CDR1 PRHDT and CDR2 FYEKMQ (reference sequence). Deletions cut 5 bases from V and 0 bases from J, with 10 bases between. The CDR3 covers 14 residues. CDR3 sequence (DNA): TGTGCCAGCAGCCCAGCCCGGGCTAACTATGGCTACACCTTC. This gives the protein CASSPARANYGYTF.

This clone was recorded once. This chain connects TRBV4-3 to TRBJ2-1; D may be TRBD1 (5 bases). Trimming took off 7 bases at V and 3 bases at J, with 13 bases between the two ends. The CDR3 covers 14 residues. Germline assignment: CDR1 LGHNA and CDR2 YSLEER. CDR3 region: CASNPATGYNEQFF. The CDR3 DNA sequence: TGCGCCAGCAACCCAGCCACAGGCTACAATGAGCAGTTCTTC.

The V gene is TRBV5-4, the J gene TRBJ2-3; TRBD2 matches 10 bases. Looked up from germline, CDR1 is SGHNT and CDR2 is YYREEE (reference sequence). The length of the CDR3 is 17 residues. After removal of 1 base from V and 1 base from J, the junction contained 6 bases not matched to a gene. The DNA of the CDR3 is TGTGCCAGCAGCTTGTTTCTAGCGGGGGTGGGCACAGATACGCAGTATTTT. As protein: CASSLFLAGVGTDTQYF.

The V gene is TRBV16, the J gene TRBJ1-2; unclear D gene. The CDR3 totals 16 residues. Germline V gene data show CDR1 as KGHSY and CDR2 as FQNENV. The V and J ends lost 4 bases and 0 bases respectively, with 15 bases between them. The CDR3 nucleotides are TGTGCCAGCAGCCTCTCCCGGCAGGCCGCTAACTATGGCTACACCTTC. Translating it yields CASSLSRQAANYGYTF.

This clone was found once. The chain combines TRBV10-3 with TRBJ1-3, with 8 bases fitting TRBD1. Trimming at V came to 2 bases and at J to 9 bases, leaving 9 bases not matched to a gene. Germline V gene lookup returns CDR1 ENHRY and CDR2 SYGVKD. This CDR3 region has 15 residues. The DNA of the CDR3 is TGTGCCATCAGTGAGCGGCAGGGGGCGTCGGGCACCATATATTTT. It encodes CAISERQGASGTIYF.

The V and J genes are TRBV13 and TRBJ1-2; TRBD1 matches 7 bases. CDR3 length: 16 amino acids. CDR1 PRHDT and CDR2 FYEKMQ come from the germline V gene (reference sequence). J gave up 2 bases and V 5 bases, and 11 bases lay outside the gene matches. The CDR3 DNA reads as TGTGCCAGCAGCCTGTACTCGGGACAGACAAACTATGGCTACACCTTC. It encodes CASSLYSGQTNYGYTF. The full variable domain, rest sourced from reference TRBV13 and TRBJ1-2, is AAGVIQSPRHLIKEKRETATLKCYPIPRHDTVYWYQQGPGQDPQFLISFYEKMQSDKGSIPDRFSAQQFSDYHSELNMSSLELGDSALYFCASSLYSGQTNYGYTFGSGTRLTVV.

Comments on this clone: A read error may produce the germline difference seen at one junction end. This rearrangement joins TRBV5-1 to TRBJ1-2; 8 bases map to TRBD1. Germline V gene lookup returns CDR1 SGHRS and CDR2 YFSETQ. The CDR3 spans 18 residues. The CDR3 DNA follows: TGCGCCAGCAGCTTGGTTGGTTACCTTATGGGACAGGACTATGGCTACCCCTTC. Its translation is CASSLVGYLMGQDYGYPF.

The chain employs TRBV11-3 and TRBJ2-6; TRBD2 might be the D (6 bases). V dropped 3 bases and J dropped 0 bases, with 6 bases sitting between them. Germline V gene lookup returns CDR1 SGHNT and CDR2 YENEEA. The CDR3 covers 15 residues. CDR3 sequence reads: CASSLGGSGANVLTF. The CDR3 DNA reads TGTGCCAGCAGCTTGGGGGGCTCTGGGGCCAACGTCCTGACTTTC.